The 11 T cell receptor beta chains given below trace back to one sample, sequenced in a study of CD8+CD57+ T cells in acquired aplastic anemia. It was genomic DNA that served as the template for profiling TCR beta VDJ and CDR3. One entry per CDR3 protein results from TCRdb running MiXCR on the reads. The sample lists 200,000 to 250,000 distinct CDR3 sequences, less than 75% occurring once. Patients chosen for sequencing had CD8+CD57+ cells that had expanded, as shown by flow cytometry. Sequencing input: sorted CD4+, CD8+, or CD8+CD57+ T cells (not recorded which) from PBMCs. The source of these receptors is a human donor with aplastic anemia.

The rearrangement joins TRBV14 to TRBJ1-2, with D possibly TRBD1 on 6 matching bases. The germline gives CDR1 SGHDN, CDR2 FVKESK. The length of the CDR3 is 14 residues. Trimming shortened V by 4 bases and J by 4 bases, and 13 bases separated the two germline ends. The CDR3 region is CASSPQRTAYGYTF. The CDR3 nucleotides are TGTGCCAGCAGCCCTCAACGGACAGCCTATGGCTACACCTTC. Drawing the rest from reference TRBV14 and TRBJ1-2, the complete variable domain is EAGVTQFPSHSVIEKGQTVTLRCDPISGHDNLYWYRRVMGKEIKFLLHFVKESKQDESGMPNNRFLAERTGGTYSTLKVQPAELEDSGVYFCASSPQRTAYGYTFGSGTRLTVV.

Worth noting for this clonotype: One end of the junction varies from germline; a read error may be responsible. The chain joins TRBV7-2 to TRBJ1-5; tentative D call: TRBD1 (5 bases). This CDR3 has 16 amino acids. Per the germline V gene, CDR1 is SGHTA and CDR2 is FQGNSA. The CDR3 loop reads CASSPRRDDSNQPQRF. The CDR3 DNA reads TGTGCCAGCAGCCCCCGCCGGGACGATAGCAATCAGCCCCAGCGTTTT.

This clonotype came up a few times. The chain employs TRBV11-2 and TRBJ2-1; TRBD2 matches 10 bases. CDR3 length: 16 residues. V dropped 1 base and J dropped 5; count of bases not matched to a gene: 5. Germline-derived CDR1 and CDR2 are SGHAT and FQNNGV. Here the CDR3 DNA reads TGTGCCAGCAGCTTAGGGCTACTAGCGGGGAACAATGAGCAGTTCTTC. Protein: CASSLGLLAGNNEQFF.

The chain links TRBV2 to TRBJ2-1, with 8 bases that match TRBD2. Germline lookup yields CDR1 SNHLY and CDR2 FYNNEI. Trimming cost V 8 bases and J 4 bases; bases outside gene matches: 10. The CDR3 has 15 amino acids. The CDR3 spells CASVEGTSSYNEQFF. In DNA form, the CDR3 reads TGTGCCAGCGTAGAAGGGACTAGTAGTTACAATGAGCAGTTCTTC.

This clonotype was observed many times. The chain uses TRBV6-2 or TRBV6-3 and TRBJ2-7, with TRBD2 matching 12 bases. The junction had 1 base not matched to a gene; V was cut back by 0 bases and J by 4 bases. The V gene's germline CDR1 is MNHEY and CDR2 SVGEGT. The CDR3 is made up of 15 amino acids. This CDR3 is CASSYSTSGGYEQYF. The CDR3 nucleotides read TGTGCCAGCAGTTACTCGACTAGCGGGGGTTACGAGCAGTACTTC.

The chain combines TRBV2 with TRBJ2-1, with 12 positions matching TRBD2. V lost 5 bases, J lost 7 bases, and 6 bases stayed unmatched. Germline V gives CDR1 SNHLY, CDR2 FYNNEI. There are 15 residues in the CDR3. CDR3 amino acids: CASSRTSGIGNEQFF. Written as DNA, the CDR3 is TGTGCCAGCAGTAGGACTAGCGGGATAGGTAATGAGCAGTTCTTC.

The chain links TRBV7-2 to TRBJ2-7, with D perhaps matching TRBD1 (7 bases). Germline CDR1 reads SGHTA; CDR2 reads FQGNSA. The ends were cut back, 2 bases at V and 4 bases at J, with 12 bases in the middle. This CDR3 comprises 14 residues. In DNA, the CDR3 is TGTGCCAGCAGCTTACAGGGGGGCAGGTACGAGCAGTACTTC. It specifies CASSLQGGRYEQYF.

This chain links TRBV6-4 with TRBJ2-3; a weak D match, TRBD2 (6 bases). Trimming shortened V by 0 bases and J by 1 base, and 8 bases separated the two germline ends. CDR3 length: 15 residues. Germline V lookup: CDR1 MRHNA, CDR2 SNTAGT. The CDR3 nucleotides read TGTGCCAGCAGTGACTCAGGCGGGGGCACAGATACGCAGTATTTT. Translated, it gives CASSDSGGGTDTQYF.

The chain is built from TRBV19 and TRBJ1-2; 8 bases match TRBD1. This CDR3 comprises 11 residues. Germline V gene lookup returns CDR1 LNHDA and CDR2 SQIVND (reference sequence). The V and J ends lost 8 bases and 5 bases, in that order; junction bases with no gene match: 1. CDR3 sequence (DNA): TGTGCCAGTCAGGGGGCTTATGGCTACACCTTC. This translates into CASQGAYGYTF.

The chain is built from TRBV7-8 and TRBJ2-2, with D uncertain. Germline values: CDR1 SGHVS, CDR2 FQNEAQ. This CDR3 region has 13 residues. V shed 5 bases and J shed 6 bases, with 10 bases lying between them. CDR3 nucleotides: TGTGCCAGCAGCAGCCCGGGCGCCGGGGAGCTGTTTTTT. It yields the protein CASSSPGAGELFF.

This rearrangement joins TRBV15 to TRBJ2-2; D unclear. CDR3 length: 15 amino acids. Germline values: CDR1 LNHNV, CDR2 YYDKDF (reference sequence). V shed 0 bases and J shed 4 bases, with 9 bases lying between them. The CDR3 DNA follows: TGTGCCACCAGCAGAGAGGGTAGCTTCACCGGGGAGCTGTTTTTT. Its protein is CATSREGSFTGELFF.